Included here is one TCR beta chain sequence, with context. Its target is unknown. This specimen comes from a study of T-cell memory formation after mild COVID-19. For the study at large: Among the donors, TCR clusters were largely specific to each donor.

The CDR3 runs to 19 residues. Per the germline V gene, CDR1 is LGHNA and CDR2 is YSLEER. V dropped 0 bases and J dropped 2; count of bases not matched to a gene: 11. MiXCR, run by TCRdb on the 5' RACE reads, gives a single entry per CDR3 protein. This repertoire shows 75,000 to 95,000 distinct CDR3 sequences, more than 12% found once; its top ten account for 39%. Study outcomes and limitations: Later expanders leaned CD4+, whereas clones that contracted between day 15 and 85 were balanced CD4/CD8. Researchers found some responding clones in pre-infection memory, a sign that cross-reactive memory joined.

Sequenced material: PBMCs or a T cell subset sorted from them (not recorded which). The sequence derives from a man between 18 and 35 years old who had mild COVID-19 (a few samples of this study predate the infection). Cell type and time point are not known. The genes are TRBV4-3 and TRBJ2-5, with 11 bases that match TRBD2. CDR3 loop: CASSQDFLAGGPEQETQYF. The CDR3 DNA reads TGCGCCAGCAGCCAAGACTTCTTAGCGGGGGGGCCGGAGCAAGAGACCCAGTACTTC.